This T cell receptor beta chain was sequenced for a study of T cells in Graves' hyperthyroidism and ophthalmopathy. In making diagnoses, clinical symptoms, serum thyroxine and TRAb, thyroid ultrasound and orbital computed tomography were all used. TCR beta CDR3 regions were amplified from RNA transcripts. With the HTBI primer set, the TCR CDR3 went through a first round of RT-PCR. In TCRdb, the multiplex PCR reads were re-called with MiXCR into one record per CDR3 protein. The table lists around 560,000 distinct CDR3 sequences, roughly 17% of them singletons, with 18% in the top ten. The germline CDR1 and CDR2 sequences are SEHNR and FQNEAQ (reference sequence). The V gene end was trimmed by 2 bases and the J gene end by 8 bases; junction bases not matched to a gene: 8. The CDR3 sequence is 14 residues long.

The chain carries TRBV7-9 and TRBJ1-2, with TRBD1 matching 7 bases. This receptor was taken from a woman between 18 and 29 years old with Graves' hyperthyroidism. Sequencing was performed on blood. The CDR3 sequence: CASSLKEGAWGYTF. DNA for the CDR3: TGTGCCAGCAGCTTAAAAGAGGGGGCATGGGGCTACACCTTC.